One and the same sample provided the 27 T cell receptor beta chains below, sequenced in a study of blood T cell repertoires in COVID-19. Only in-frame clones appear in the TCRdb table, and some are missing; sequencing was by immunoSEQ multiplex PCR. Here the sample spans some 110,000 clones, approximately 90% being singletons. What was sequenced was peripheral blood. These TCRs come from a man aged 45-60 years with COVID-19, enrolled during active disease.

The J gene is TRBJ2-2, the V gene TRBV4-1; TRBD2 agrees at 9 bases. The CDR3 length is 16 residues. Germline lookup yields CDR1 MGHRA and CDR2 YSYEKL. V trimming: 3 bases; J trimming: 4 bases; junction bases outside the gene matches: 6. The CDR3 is CASSHPSGAITGELFF. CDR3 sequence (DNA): TGCGCCAGCAGCCATCCTAGCGGGGCTATCACCGGGGAGCTGTTTTTT.

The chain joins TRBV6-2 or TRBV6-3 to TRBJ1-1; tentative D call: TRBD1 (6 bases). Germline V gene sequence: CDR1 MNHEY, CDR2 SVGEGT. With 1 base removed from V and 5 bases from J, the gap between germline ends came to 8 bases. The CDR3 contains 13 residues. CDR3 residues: CASSYFQGTEAFF. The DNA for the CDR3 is TGTGCCAGCAGTTACTTTCAGGGGACTGAAGCTTTCTTT.

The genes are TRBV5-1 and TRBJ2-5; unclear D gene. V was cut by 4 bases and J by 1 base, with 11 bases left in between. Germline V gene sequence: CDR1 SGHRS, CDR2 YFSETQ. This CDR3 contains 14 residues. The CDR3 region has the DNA TGCGCCAGCAGCAATCCAGACTCCCAAGAGACCCAGTACTTC. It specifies CASSNPDSQETQYF.

The CDR3 region is CASSPDREEKLFF. The CDR3 DNA reads as TGTGCCAGCAGCCCGGACAGGGAGGAAAAACTGTTTTTT. The chain is built from TRBV11-2 and TRBJ1-4; 8 positions match TRBD1. J lost 8 bases, V lost 5 bases, and 4 bases had no gene match. This CDR3 has 13 residues. Germline CDR1 and CDR2: SGHAT and FQNNGV.

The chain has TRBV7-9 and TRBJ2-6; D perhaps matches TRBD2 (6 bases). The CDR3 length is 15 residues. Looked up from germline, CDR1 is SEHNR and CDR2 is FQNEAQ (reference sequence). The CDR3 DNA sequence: TGTGCAACCGGGACTCCCGACTCTGGGGCCAACGTCCTGACTTTC. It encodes CATGTPDSGANVLTF.

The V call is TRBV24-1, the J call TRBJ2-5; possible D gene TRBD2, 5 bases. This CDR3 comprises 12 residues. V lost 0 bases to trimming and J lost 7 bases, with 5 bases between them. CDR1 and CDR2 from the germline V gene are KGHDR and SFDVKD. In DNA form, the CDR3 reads TGTGCCACCAGTGATTTGGAGGGGACCCAGTACTTC. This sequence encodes CATSDLEGTQYF.

CDR3 region: CAIRGQGDTEAFF. The CDR3 nucleotides are TGTGCCATCAGGGGACAGGGCGACACTGAAGCTTTCTTT. This chain uses TRBV10-3 with TRBJ1-1, with TRBD1 matching 9 bases. This CDR3 comprises 13 residues. The V segment lost 6 bases and the J segment 3 bases; nucleotides outside the gene matches: 2. The germline gives CDR1 ENHRY, CDR2 SYGVKD.

The CDR3 DNA reads TGTGCCAGCAGCCTCCGGGACTACAACACCGGGGAGCTGTTTTTT. Amino acids: CASSLRDYNTGELFF. The chain employs TRBV6-5 and TRBJ2-2; 7 bases fit TRBD2. Germline lookup yields CDR1 MNHEY and CDR2 SVGAGI. The CDR3 is 15 amino acids. With V trimmed by 6 bases and J by 2 bases, 6 bases remained unmatched.

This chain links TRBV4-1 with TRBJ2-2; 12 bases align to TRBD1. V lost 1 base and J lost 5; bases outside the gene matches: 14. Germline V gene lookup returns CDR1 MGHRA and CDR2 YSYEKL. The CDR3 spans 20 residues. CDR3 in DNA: TGCGCCAGCAGCCAAGTTTGGCAGGGACAGGGGGCGTTGGGGACCGGGGAGCTGTTTTTT. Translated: CASSQVWQGQGALGTGELFF.

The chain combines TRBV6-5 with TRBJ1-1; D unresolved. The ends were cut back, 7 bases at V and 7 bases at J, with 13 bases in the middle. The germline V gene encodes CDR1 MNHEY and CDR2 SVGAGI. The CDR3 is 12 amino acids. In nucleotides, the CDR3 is TGTGCCAGCACCGCGGCTGCTGGTGAAGCTTTCTTT. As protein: CASTAAAGEAFF.

The CDR3 nucleotides read TGTGCCAGCAGCCCCCCCTTTTGCGAGCAGTACGTC. The encoded protein is CASSPPFCEQYV. The chain recombines TRBV14 with TRBJ2-7; D not certain. Trimming shortened V by 4 bases and J by 6 bases, and 10 bases separated the two germline ends. The CDR3 spans 12 residues. Germline V gene sequence: CDR1 SGHDN, CDR2 FVKESK.

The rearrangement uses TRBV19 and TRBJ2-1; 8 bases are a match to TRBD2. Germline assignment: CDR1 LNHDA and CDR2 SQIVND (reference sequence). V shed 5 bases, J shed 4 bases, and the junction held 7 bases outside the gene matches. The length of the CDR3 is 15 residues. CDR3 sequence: CASSARLARYNEQFF. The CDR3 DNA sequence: TGTGCCAGTAGTGCACGACTAGCGCGATACAATGAGCAGTTCTTC. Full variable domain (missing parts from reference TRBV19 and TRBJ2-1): DGGITQSPKYLFRKEGQNVTLSCEQNLNHDAMYWYRQDPGQGLRLIYYSQIVNDFQKGDIAEGYSVSREKKESFPLTVTSAQKNPTAFYLCASSARLARYNEQFFGPGTRLTVL.

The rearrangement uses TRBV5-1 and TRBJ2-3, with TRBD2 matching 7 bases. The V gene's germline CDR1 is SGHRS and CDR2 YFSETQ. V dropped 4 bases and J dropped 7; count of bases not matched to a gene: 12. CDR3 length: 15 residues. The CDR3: CASSTTTGGGYTQYF. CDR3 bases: TGCGCCAGCAGCACTACGACGGGAGGAGGATATACGCAGTATTTT. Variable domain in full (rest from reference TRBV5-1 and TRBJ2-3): KAGVTQTPRYLIKTRGQQVTLSCSPISGHRSVSWYQQTPGQGLQFLFEYFSETQRNKGNFPGRFSGRQFSNSRSEMNVSTLELGDSALYLCASSTTTGGGYTQYFGPGTRLTVL.

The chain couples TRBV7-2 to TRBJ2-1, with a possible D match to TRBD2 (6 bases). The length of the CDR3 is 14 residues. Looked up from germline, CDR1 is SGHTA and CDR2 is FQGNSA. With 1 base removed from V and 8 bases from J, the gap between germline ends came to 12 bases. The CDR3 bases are TGTGCCAGCAGCTTAGAACTAGCTAGAGATGAGCAGTTCTTC. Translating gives CASSLELARDEQFF.

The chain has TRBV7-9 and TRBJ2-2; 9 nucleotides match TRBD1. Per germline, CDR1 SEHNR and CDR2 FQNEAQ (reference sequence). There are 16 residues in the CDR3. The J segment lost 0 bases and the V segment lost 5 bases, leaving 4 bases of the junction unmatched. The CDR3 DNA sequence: TGTGCCAGCAGCGCCCGACAGGGGGCGAACACCGGGGAGCTGTTTTTT. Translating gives CASSARQGANTGELFF.

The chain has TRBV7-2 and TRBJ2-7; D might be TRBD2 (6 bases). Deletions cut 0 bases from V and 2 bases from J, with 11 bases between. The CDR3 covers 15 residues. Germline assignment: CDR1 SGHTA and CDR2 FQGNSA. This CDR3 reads CASSLAGGEAYEQYF. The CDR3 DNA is TGTGCCAGCAGCTTAGCAGGCGGGGAGGCCTACGAGCAGTACTTC.

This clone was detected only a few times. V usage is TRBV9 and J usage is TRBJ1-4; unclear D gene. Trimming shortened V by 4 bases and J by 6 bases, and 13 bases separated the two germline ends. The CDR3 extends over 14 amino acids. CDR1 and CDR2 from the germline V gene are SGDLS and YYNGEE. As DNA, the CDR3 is TGTGCCAGCAGCTCTCGGAATGGAGATGAAAAACTGTTTTTT. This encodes CASSSRNGDEKLFF.

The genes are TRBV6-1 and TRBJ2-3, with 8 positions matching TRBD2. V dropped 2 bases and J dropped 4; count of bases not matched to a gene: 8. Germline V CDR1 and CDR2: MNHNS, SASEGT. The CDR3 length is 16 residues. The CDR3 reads CASSELSGSKSDTQYF. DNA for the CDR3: TGTGCCAGCAGTGAATTGAGCGGGAGTAAATCAGATACGCAGTATTTT.

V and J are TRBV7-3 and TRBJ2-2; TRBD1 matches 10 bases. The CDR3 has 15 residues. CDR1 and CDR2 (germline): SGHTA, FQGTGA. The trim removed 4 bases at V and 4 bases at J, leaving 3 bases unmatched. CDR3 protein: CASSSRTGGTGELFF. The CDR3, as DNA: TGTGCCAGCAGCTCAAGGACAGGGGGCACCGGGGAGCTGTTTTTT.

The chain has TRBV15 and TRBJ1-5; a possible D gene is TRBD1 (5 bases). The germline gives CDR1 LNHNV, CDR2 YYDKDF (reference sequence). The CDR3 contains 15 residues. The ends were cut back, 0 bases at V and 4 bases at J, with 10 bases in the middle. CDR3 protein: CATSRDFGGNQPQHF. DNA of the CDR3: TGTGCCACCAGCAGAGATTTCGGGGGGAATCAGCCCCAGCATTTT.

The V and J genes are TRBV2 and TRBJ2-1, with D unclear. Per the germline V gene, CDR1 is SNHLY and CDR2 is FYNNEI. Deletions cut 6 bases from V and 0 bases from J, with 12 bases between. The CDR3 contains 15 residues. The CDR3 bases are TGTGCCAGCAGACCTAACCCTTTCTCCTACAATGAGCAGTTCTTC. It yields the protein CASRPNPFSYNEQFF.

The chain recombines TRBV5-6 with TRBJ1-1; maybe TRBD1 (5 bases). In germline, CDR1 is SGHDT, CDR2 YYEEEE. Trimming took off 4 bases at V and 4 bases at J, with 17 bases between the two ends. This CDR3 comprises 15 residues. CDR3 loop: CASSLDTGVGTEAFF. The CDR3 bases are TGTGCCAGCAGCCTCGACACGGGGGTCGGCACTGAAGCTTTCTTT. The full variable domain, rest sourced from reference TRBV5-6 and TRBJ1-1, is DAGVTQSPTHLIKTRGQQVTLRCSPKSGHDTVSWYQQALGQGPQFIFQYYEEEERQRGNFPDRFSGHQFPNYSSELNVNALLLGDSALYLCASSLDTGVGTEAFFGQGTRLTVV.

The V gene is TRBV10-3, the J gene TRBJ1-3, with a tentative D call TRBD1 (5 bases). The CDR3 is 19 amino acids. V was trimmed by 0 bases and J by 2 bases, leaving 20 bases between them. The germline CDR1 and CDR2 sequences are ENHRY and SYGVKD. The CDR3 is CAISESTPQGLPPGNTIYF. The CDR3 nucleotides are TGTGCCATCAGTGAGTCGACTCCCCAGGGCCTTCCTCCTGGAAACACCATATATTTT.

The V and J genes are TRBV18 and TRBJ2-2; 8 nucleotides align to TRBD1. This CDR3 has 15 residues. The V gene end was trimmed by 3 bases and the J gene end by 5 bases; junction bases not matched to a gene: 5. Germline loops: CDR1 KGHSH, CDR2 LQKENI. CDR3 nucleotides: TGTGCCAGCTCACCGGACAGGGTACCAACCGGGGAGCTGTTTTTT. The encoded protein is CASSPDRVPTGELFF. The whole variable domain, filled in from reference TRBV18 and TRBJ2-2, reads NAGVMQNPRHLVRRRGQEARLRCSPMKGHSHVYWYRQLPEEGLKFMVYLQKENIIDESGMPKERFSAEFPKEGPSILRIQQVVRGDSAAYFCASSPDRVPTGELFFGEGSRLTVL.

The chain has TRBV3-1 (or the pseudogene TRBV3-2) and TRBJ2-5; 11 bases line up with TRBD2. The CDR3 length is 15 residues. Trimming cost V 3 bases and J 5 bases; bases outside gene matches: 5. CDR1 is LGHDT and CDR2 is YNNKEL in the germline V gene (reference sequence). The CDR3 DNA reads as TGTGCCAGCAGCCATAGTCTAGCGGGAGGTGAGACCCAGTACTTC. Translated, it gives CASSHSLAGGETQYF.

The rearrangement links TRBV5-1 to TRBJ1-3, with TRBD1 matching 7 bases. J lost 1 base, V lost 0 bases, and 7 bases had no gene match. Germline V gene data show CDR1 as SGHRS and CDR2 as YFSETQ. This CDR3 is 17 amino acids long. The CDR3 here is CASSLGAGGSSGNTIYF. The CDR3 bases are TGCGCCAGCAGCTTGGGGGCAGGGGGGTCATCTGGAAACACCATATATTTT.

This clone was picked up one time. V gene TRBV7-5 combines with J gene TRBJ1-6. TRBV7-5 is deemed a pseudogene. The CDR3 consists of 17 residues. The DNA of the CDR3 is TGTGTCAGAAGCTTGAATAGTATCGTCCTCCCGAATTCACCCCTCCACTTT. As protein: CVRSLNSIVLPNSPLHF.